The next 5 T cell receptor beta chains were all read from a single sample in a study of T-cell memory formation after mild COVID-19. TCRdb reprocessed the 5' RACE reads via MiXCR and lists one record per CDR3 protein. The repertoire holds hundreds of thousands of distinct CDR3 sequences, roughly 17% seen once, with 20% to 25% in the top ten. The sequenced sample was PBMCs or a T cell subset sorted from them (not recorded which). These receptors were obtained from a man younger than 30 who had mild COVID-19 (a few samples of this study predate the infection). Cell type and time point are not known.

The table lists this clonotype with a few counts. J is TRBJ1-1 and V is TRBV7-9, with D possibly matching TRBD1 (6 bases). V was clipped by 1 base and J by 4 bases, with 13 bases between them. The CDR3 is 15 residues long. Per germline, CDR1 SEHNR and CDR2 FQNEAQ (reference sequence). The DNA of the CDR3 is TGTGCCAGCAGCTTAGGCTGGGGGCTGAGCACTGAAGCTTTCTTT. Translation gives CASSLGWGLSTEAFF.

There are a few counts of this clonotype. This chain joins TRBV11-2 and TRBJ2-7; D may correspond to TRBD1 or TRBD2 (6 bases each). The V end lost 3 bases, the J end lost 2 bases, and 11 bases lay between the germline ends. Germline V lookup: CDR1 SGHAT, CDR2 FQNNGV. CDR3 size: 14 residues. The CDR3 reads CASSLSGATYEQYF. The CDR3 bases are TGTGCCAGCAGCTTGTCGGGGGCTACCTACGAGCAGTACTTC.

The chain combines TRBV7-6 with TRBJ2-3, with 10 bases lining up with TRBD2. The trim removed 5 bases at V and 4 bases at J, leaving 9 bases unmatched. The CDR3 is 16 residues long. Germline values: CDR1 SGHVS, CDR2 FNYEAQ. CDR3 loop: CASSHTAGGPPDTQYF. CDR3 DNA sequence: TGTGCCAGCAGCCATACAGCGGGGGGGCCCCCAGATACGCAGTATTTT.

There are a few counts of this clonotype. J is TRBJ2-2 and V is TRBV6-5, with TRBD1 matching over 8 bases. The CDR3 contains 15 residues. V gave up 6 bases and J gave up 4 bases; unmatched junction bases: 7. In germline, CDR1 is MNHEY, CDR2 SVGAGI. The CDR3 DNA sequence: TGTGCCAGCAGGTCACAGGGGGTTGTCACCGGGGAGCTGTTTTTT. Translated: CASRSQGVVTGELFF.

This clonotype was seen a handful of times. The rearrangement links TRBV9 to TRBJ2-5, with a tentative D call TRBD2 (7 bases). Trimming took off 1 base at V and 5 bases at J, with 15 bases between the two ends. The CDR3 has 15 residues. Germline loops: CDR1 SGDLS, CDR2 YYNGEE. The CDR3 here is CASSVRGDYLETQYF. CDR3 DNA sequence: TGTGCCAGCAGCGTAAGGGGGGACTACCTGGAGACCCAGTACTTC.